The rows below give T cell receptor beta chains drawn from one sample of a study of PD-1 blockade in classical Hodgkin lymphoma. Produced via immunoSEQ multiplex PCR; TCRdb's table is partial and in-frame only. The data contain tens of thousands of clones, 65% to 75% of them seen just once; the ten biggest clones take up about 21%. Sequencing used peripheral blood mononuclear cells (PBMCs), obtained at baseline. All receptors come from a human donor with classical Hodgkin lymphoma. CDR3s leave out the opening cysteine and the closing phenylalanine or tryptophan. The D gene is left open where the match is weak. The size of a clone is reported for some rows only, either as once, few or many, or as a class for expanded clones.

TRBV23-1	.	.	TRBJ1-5	ASSQLGRQPQH
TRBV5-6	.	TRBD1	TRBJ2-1	ASSLDWTGGNNEQF
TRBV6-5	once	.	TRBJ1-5	ASSPSGGHQPQH
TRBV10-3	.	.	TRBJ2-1	AIGGPFNEQF
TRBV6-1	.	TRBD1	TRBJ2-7	ASTGGTGNSEQY
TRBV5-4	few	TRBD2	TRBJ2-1	ASSFDSGSLNEQF
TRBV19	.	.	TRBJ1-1	ASSITLGPTYEAF
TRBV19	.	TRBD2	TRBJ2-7	ASSLAGATYEQY
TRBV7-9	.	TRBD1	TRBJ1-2	ASSLTFVSGGDNYGYT
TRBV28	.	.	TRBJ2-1	ASSPVGRRYNEQF
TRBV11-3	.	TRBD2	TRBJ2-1	ASSLRDGRATYNEQF
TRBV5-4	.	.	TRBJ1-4	ASSLSGTNEKLF